A single T cell receptor beta chain is shown here with its context. The CDR3 length is 16 residues. The V gene's germline CDR1 is SGHRS and CDR2 YFSETQ. The ends were cut back, 4 bases at V and 1 base at J, with 14 bases in the middle. The sample comes from a study of blood T cell repertoires in COVID-19. Overall study: The cDNA or gDNA used as material had been derived from T cells, B-cell-depleted T cells, or PBMCs.

Here immunoSEQ multiplex PCR was the method, and the copy in TCRdb shows in-frame clones only, minus some. The table has some 250,000 clones, 70% to 90% seen once. The rearrangement links TRBV5-1 to TRBJ2-2, with a possible D match to TRBD2 (5 bases). The TCR sequence derives from a woman under 40 with acute or convalescent COVID-19. The sequencing input was peripheral blood. This chain's CDR3 is CASSPRGAVNTGELFF. The CDR3 nucleotides are TGCGCCAGCAGCCCCCGGGGAGCGGTGAACACCGGGGAGCTGTTTTTT. The full variable domain, its missing parts supplied by reference TRBV5-1 and TRBJ2-2, is KAGVTQTPRYLIKTRGQQVTLSCSPISGHRSVSWYQQTPGQGLQFLFEYFSETQRNKGNFPGRFSGRQFSNSRSEMNVSTLELGDSALYLCASSPRGAVNTGELFFGEGSRLTVL.